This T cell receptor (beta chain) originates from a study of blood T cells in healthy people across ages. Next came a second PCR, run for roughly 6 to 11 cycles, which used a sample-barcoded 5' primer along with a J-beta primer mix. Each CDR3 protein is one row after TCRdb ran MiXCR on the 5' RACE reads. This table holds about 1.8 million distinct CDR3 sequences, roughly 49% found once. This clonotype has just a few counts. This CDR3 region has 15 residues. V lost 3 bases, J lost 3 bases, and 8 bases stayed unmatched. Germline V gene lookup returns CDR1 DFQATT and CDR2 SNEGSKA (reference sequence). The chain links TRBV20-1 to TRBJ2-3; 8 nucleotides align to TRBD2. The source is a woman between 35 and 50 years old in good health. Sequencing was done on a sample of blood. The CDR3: CSASSSGGMTDTQYF. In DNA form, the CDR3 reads TGCAGTGCTAGCTCCAGCGGGGGTATGACAGATACGCAGTATTTT.